The entry below gives a single T cell receptor (beta chain) sequence along with its context. Its antigen is not known. Per germline, CDR1 MNHEY and CDR2 SVGAGI. CDR3 size: 15 residues. A 5'RACE template switching approach incorporating UMIs was used to make TCR beta cDNA. TCRdb reanalyzed the 5' RACE reads and collapses them to one entry per CDR3 protein, without DNA. Seen in this sample are 500,000 to 600,000 distinct CDR3 sequences; the ten most common clones hold around 3.3%. This record belongs to a study of T cells expressing NK-cell markers. Study-wide context: Sorted CD3+CD56-NKG2C+, CD3+CD56+NKG2C- and CD3+CD56+NKG2C+ T cells were the source of the TCR beta repertoires. Whole-study results and caveats: A few donors likewise had their CD3+CD56-NKG2C+ fraction led by these clonotypes. Each of 6 or 7 donors carried dominant NKG2C+ clonotypes accounting for about 1.0-7.0% of CD8+ T cells.

The chain carries TRBV6-5 and TRBJ2-3. The receptor comes from a man younger than 30 in good health. The sample consisted of blood T cells: a sorted CD56 or NKG2C T cell subset, CD4+ or CD8+ T cells, or bulk PBMC T cells (not recorded which). The CDR3 is CASSYLRTSTDTQYF.